These T cell receptor beta chains were read from a single sample in a study of cytomegalovirus exposure and HLA in healthy donors. Here immunoSEQ multiplex PCR was the method, and the copy in TCRdb shows in-frame clones only, minus some. The sample holds about 100,000 clones, about four fifths seen once. Sequencing input: PBMCs. These receptors were collected from a woman in her 70s in good health and CMV-seropositive. Each CDR3 is given with its conserved first and last residue. Each record gives: clone size, J gene, D gene, V gene, CDR3 protein, CDR3 DNA. A D gene is named only where the DNA matches it firmly. Rows give clone size only sometimes, using once, few, many, or a class for an expanded clone.

abundance: .; j_gene: TRBJ2-2; d_gene: TRBD2; v_gene: TRBV5-1; CDR3aa: CASSRTSGNIGELFF; CDR3nt: TGCGCCAGCAGCCGGACTAGCGGGAATATCGGGGAGCTGTTTTTT
abundance: .; j_gene: TRBJ1-5; d_gene: .; v_gene: TRBV11-2; CDR3aa: CASSLRGRAVEQPQHF; CDR3nt: TGTGCCAGCAGCTTAAGGGGCAGGGCGGTCGAGCAGCCCCAGCATTTT
abundance: few; j_gene: TRBJ2-1; d_gene: TRBD2; v_gene: TRBV19; CDR3aa: CASRVWGGSYNEQFF; CDR3nt: TGTGCCAGTAGGGTCTGGGGAGGGTCCTACAATGAGCAGTTCTTC
abundance: .; j_gene: TRBJ2-2; d_gene: .; v_gene: TRBV30; CDR3aa: CAWSRRTNTGELFF; CDR3nt: TGTGCCTGGAGTAGGAGGACGAACACCGGGGAGCTGTTTTTT
abundance: .; j_gene: TRBJ1-1; d_gene: .; v_gene: TRBV6-6; CDR3aa: CASRPSTGNTEAFF; CDR3nt: TGCGCCAGCAGACCCTCAACAGGGAACACCGAAGCTTTCTTT
abundance: .; j_gene: TRBJ2-7; d_gene: .; v_gene: TRBV5-5; CDR3aa: CASSLERAISYEQYF; CDR3nt: TGTGCCAGCAGCTTGGAGCGAGCGATCTCCTACGAGCAGTACTTC
abundance: few; j_gene: TRBJ1-5; d_gene: .; v_gene: TRBV5-4; CDR3aa: CASSSGRGQPQHF; CDR3nt: TGTGCCAGCAGCTCAGGACGGGGACAGCCCCAGCATTTT
abundance: .; j_gene: TRBJ2-6; d_gene: TRBD1; v_gene: TRBV19; CDR3aa: CASMTGFSGASVLTF; CDR3nt: TGTGCCAGTATGACAGGGTTCTCTGGGGCCAGCGTCCTGACTTTC
abundance: .; j_gene: TRBJ2-5; d_gene: TRBD2; v_gene: TRBV28; CDR3aa: CASSAGLAGVETQYF; CDR3nt: TGTGCCAGCAGTGCGGGACTAGCGGGAGTAGAGACCCAGTACTTC
abundance: few; j_gene: TRBJ1-4; d_gene: .; v_gene: TRBV6-6; CDR3aa: CASSYTTVEKLFF; CDR3nt: TGTGCCAGCAGTTACACGACAGTCGAAAAACTGTTTTTT
abundance: .; j_gene: TRBJ2-1; d_gene: TRBD1; v_gene: TRBV6-6; CDR3aa: CASSSPGQGAGNEQFF; CDR3nt: TGTGCCAGCAGCTCCCCGGGACAGGGGGCGGGCAATGAGCAGTTCTTC
abundance: .; j_gene: TRBJ2-7; d_gene: TRBD2; v_gene: TRBV27; CDR3aa: CASRIGSAGGPSTYEQYF; CDR3nt: TGTGCCAGCAGAATTGGCTCGGCGGGAGGGCCCTCGACCTACGAGCAGTACTTC
abundance: .; j_gene: TRBJ2-3; d_gene: .; v_gene: TRBV30; CDR3aa: CAWSVGGDTQYF; CDR3nt: TGTGCCTGGAGTGTAGGAGGGGATACGCAGTATTTT
abundance: .; j_gene: TRBJ1-2; d_gene: TRBD1; v_gene: TRBV5-5; CDR3aa: CASSLGQVDYGYTF; CDR3nt: TGTGCCAGCAGCTTAGGACAGGTAGACTATGGCTACACCTTC
abundance: .; j_gene: TRBJ1-5; d_gene: .; v_gene: TRBV4-3; CDR3aa: CASSQMRVGINQPQHF; CDR3nt: TGCGCCAGCAGCCAAATGAGGGTAGGAATAAATCAGCCCCAGCATTTT
abundance: .; j_gene: TRBJ2-3; d_gene: .; v_gene: TRBV15; CDR3aa: CATSRDYTDTQYF; CDR3nt: TGTGCCACCAGCAGAGATTACACCGATACGCAGTATTTT
abundance: once; j_gene: TRBJ1-1; d_gene: TRBD1; v_gene: TRBV5-1; CDR3aa: CASSPGDSYTEAFF; CDR3nt: TGCGCCAGCAGCCCTGGGGACAGCTACACTGAAGCTTTCTTT
abundance: .; j_gene: TRBJ1-4; d_gene: TRBD1; v_gene: TRBV19; CDR3aa: CASSLLQGVSEKLFF; CDR3nt: TGTGCCAGTAGCCTCCTACAGGGGGTTAGTGAAAAACTGTTTTTT
abundance: .; j_gene: TRBJ2-7; d_gene: .; v_gene: TRBV28; CDR3aa: CASSSTSQAQLYEQYF; CDR3nt: TGTGCCAGCAGTTCAACCTCTCAGGCCCAGCTCTACGAGCAGTACTTC
abundance: few; j_gene: TRBJ2-7; d_gene: TRBD1; v_gene: TRBV28; CDR3aa: CASRVSPGQGAYEQYF; CDR3nt: TGTGCCAGCAGGGTCTCACCGGGACAGGGGGCCTACGAGCAGTACTTC
abundance: .; j_gene: TRBJ2-6; d_gene: .; v_gene: TRBV5-1; CDR3aa: CASSQSHQGWGSGANVLTF; CDR3nt: TGCGCCAGCAGCCAATCTCATCAGGGGTGGGGCTCTGGGGCCAACGTCCTGACTTTC
abundance: .; j_gene: TRBJ2-2; d_gene: TRBD2; v_gene: TRBV27; CDR3aa: CASSLRELGAGELFF; CDR3nt: TGTGCCAGCAGTTTGCGGGAGCTTGGCGCCGGGGAGCTGTTTTTT
abundance: once; j_gene: TRBJ2-7; d_gene: .; v_gene: TRBV5-6; CDR3aa: CASSLAPAGMGEQYF; CDR3nt: TGTGCCAGCAGCTTGGCCCCGGCAGGGATGGGCGAGCAGTACTTC
abundance: .; j_gene: TRBJ1-5; d_gene: .; v_gene: TRBV28; CDR3aa: CASTRGHSGNQPQHF; CDR3nt: TGTGCCAGCACCCGGGGACATTCGGGCAATCAGCCCCAGCATTTT